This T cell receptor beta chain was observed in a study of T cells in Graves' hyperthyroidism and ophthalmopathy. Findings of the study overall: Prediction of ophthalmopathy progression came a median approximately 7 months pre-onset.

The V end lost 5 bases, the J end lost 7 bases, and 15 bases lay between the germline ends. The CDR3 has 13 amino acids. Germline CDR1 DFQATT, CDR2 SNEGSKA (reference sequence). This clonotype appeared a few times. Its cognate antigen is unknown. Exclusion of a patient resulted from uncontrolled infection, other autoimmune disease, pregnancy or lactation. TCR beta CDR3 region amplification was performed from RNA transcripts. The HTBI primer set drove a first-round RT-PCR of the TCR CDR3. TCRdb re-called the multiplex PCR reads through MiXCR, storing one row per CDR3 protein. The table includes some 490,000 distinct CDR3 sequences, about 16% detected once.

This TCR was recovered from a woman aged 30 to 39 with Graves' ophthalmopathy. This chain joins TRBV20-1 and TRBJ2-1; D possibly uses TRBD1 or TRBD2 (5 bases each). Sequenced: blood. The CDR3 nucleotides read TGCAGTGCTGTGGGACGCCGCCGGAATGAGCAGTTCTTC. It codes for CSAVGRRRNEQFF.